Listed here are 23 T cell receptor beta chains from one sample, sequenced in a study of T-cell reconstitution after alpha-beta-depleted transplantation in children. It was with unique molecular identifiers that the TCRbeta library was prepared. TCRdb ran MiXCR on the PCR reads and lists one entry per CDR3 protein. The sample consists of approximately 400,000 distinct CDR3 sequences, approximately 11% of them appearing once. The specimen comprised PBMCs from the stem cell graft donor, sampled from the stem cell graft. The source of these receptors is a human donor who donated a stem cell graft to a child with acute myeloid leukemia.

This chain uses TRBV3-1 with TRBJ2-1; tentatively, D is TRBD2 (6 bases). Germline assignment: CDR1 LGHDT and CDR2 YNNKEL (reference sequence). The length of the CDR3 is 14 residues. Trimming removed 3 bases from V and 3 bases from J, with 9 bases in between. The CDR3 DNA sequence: TGTGCCAGCAGCCATCGGCGGGGCTACAATGAGCAGTTCTTC. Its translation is CASSHRRGYNEQFF.

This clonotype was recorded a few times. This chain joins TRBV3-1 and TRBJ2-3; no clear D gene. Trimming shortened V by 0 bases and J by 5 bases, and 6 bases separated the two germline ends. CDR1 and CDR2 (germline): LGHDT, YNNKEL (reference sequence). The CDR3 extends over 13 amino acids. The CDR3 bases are TGTGCCAGCAGCCAAGATGAAATAGATACGCAGTATTTT. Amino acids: CASSQDEIDTQYF.

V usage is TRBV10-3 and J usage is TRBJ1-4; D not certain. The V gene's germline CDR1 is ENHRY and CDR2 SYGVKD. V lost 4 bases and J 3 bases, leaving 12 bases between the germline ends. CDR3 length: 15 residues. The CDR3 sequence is CAISAEMVANEKLFF. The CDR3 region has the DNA TGTGCCATCAGTGCGGAAATGGTGGCTAATGAAAAACTGTTTTTT.

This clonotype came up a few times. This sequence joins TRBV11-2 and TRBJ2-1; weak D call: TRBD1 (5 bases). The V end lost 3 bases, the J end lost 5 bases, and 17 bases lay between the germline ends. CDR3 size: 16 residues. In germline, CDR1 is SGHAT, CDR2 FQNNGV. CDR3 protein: CASSFPQVTGDNEQFF. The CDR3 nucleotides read TGTGCCAGCAGCTTTCCCCAGGTCACAGGCGACAATGAGCAGTTCTTC. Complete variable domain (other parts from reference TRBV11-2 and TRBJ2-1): EAGVAQSPRYKIIEKRQSVAFWCNPISGHATLYWYQQILGQGPKLLIQFQNNGVVDDSQLPKDRFSAERLKGVDSTLKIQPAKLEDSAVYLCASSFPQVTGDNEQFFGPGTRLTVL.

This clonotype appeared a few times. CDR3: CASSDTGRRETQYF. The DNA for the CDR3 is TGTGCCAGCAGTGATACCGGGCGGCGGGAGACCCAGTACTTC. The chain links TRBV12-3 or TRBV12-4 to TRBJ2-5; D not certain. CDR3 length equals 14 residues. Trimming left V 5 bases short and J 5 bases short, with 15 bases between.

The CDR3 bases are TGCAGTGCTGTTAAACAAGGGGCAGAAGCTTTCTTT. Translated: CSAVKQGAEAFF. The chain employs TRBV20-1 and TRBJ1-1; TRBD1 is a possible D gene (5 bases). The germline gives CDR1 DFQATT, CDR2 SNEGSKA (reference sequence). The CDR3 extends over 12 amino acids. Trimming shortened V by 5 bases and J by 8 bases, and 15 bases separated the two germline ends.

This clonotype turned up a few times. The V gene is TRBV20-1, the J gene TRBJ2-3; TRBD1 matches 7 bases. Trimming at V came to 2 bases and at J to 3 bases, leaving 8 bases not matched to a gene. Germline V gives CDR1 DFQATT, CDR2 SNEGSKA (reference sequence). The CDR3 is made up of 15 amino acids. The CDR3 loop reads CSARPRGQGTDTQYF. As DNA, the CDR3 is TGCAGTGCTAGACCTAGGGGGCAGGGAACAGATACGCAGTATTTT.

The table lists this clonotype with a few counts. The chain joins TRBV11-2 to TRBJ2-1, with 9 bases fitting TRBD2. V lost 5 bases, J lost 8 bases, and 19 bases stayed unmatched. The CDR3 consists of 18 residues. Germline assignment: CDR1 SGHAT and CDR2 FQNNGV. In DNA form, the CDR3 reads TGTGCCAGCAGCCCCATAGGAGGGCTAGCGGGAAAGGGATATGAGCAGTTCTTC. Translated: CASSPIGGLAGKGYEQFF.

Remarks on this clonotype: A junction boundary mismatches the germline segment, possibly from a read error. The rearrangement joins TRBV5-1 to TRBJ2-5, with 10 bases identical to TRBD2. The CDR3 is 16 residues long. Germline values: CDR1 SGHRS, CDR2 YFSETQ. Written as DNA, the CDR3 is TGCGCCAGCAGCCGCCTCGGGACTAGCGTACAAGAGACCCTGTACTTC. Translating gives CASSRLGTSVQETLYF.

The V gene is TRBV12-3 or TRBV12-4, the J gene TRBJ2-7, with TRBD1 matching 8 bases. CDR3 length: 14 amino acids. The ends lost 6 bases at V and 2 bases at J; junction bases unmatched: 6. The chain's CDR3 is CASSNGQGPYEQYV. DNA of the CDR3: TGTGCCAGCAGCAACGGACAGGGACCCTACGAGCAGTACGTC.

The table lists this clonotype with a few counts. CDR3 nucleotide sequence: TGTGCCAGCAAGGTCGCGGGGGCAGATACGCAGTATTTT. Translating it yields CASKVAGADTQYF. V is TRBV7-2 and J is TRBJ2-3, with 7 positions matching TRBD2. The CDR3 spans 13 residues. The V gene end was trimmed by 7 bases and the J gene end by 4 bases; junction bases not matched to a gene: 5. Germline CDR1 reads SGHTA; CDR2 reads FQGNSA. Full variable domain (rest looked up from reference TRBV7-2 and TRBJ2-3): GAGVSQSPSNKVTEKGKDVELRCDPISGHTALYWYRQSLGQGLEFLIYFQGNSAPDKSGLPSDRFSAERTGGSVSTLTIQRTQQEDSAVYLCASKVAGADTQYFGPGTRLTVL.

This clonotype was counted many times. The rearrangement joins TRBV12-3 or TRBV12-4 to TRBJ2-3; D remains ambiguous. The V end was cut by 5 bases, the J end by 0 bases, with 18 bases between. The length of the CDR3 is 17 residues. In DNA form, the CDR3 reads TGTGCCAGCAGTCAGGCCGGGTCACCCTCTAGCACAGATACGCAGTATTTT. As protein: CASSQAGSPSSTDTQYF.

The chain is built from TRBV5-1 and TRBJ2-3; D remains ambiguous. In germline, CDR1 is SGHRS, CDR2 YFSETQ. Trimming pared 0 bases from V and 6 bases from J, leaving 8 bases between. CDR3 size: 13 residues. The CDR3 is CASSLAVDDTQYF. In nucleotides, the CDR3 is TGCGCCAGCAGCTTGGCGGTGGACGATACGCAGTATTTT.

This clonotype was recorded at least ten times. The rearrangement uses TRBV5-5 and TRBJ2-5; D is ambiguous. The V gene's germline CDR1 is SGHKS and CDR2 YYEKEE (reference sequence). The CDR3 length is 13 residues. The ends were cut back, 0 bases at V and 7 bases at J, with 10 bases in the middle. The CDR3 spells CASSLDPRGTQYF. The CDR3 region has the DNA TGTGCCAGCAGCTTGGACCCCAGAGGGACCCAGTACTTC.

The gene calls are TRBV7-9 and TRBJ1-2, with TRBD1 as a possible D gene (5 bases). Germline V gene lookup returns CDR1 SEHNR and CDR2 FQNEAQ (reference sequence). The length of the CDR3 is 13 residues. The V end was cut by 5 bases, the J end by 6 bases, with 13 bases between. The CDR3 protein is CASSPAGGDGYTF. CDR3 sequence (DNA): TGTGCCAGCAGCCCGGCCGGGGGGGATGGCTACACCTTC.

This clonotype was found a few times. The CDR3 protein is CASSPDMADTEAFF. In nucleotides, the CDR3 is TGTGCCAGCAGTCCTGACATGGCGGACACTGAAGCTTTCTTT. The V gene is TRBV6-2 or TRBV6-3, the J gene TRBJ1-1, with D unclear. The germline CDR1 and CDR2 sequences are MNHEY and SVGEGT. Trimming shortened V by 5 bases and J by 3 bases, and 13 bases separated the two germline ends. The length of the CDR3 is 14 residues.

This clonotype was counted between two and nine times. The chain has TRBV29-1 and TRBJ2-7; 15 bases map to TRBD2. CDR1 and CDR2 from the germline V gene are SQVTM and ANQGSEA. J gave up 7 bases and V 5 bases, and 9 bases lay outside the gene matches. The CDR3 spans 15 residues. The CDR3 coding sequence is TGCAGCGTTACGGGGACTAGCGGGGGGCTCGAGGAGCAGTACGTC. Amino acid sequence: CSVTGTSGGLEEQYV.

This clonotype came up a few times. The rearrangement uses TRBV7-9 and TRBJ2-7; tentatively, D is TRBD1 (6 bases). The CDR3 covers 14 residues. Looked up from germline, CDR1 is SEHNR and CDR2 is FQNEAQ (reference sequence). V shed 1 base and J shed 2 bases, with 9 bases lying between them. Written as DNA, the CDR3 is TGTGCCAGCAGCTTAGATCAGGGGACCTACGAGCAGTACTTC. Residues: CASSLDQGTYEQYF.

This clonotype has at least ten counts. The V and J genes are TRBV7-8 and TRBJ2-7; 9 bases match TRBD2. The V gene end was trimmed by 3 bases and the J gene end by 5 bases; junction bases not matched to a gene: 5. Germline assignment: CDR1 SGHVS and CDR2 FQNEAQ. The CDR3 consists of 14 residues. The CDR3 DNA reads TGTGCCAGCAGCTTGGGTAGCGGGGGTCACGAGCAGTACGTC. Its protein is CASSLGSGGHEQYV.

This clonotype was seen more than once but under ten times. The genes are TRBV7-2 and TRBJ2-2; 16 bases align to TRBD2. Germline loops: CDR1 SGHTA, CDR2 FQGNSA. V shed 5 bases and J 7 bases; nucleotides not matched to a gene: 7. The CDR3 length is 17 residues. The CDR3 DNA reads TGTGCCAGCAGCAACCTGGGACTAGCGGGAGGGATCGGGGAGCTGTTTTTT. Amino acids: CASSNLGLAGGIGELFF.

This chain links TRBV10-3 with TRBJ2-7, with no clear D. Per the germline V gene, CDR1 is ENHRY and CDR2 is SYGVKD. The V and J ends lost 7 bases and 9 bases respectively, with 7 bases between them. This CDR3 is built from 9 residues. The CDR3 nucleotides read TGTGCCATCAAGACGGGGCAGTACGTC. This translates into CAIKTGQYV.

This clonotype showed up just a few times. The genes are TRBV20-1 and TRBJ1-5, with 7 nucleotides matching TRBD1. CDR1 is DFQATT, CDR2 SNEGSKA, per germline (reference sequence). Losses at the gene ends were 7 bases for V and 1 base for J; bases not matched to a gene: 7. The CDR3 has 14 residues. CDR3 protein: CSVKPGGSNQPQHF. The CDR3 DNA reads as TGCAGTGTCAAACCAGGGGGGAGCAATCAGCCCCAGCATTTT.

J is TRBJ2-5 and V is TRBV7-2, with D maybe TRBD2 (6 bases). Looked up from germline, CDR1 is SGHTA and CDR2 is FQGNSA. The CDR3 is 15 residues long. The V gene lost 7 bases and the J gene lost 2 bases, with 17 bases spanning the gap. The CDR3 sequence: CASKRTGGAQETQYF. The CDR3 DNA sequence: TGTGCCAGCAAACGGACCGGGGGAGCACAAGAGACCCAGTACTTC.